This passage covers 32 T cell receptor beta chains from one sample sequenced in a study of early T cells in non-severe SARS-CoV-2 infection. TCRdb reprocessed the 5' RACE reads via MiXCR and lists one record per CDR3 protein. Of about 76,000 distinct CDR3 sequences in the sample, about 11% were seen once. Sequences were obtained from whole blood. Receptors were obtained from an adult who was a healthcare worker with PCR-confirmed SARS-CoV-2 infection or an uninfected control (not recorded which).

There are a few counts of this clonotype. The J gene is TRBJ1-2, the V gene TRBV29-1; D ambiguous. This CDR3 has 11 residues. Trimming stripped 3 bases from V and 7 bases from J, with 9 bases between. CDR1 is SQVTM, CDR2 ANQGSEA, per germline. In DNA, the CDR3 is TGCAGCGTTGAGGGAACGGCTGGCTACACCTTC. The encoded protein is CSVEGTAGYTF.

This clonotype was seen repeatedly, ten times or more. This chain links TRBV11-2 with TRBJ2-3; tentative D call: TRBD2 (6 bases). Per the germline V gene, CDR1 is SGHAT and CDR2 is FQNNGV. The CDR3 contains 15 residues. V was shortened by 3 bases and J by 0 bases, with 10 bases between the two germline ends. The CDR3 DNA follows: TGTGCCAGCAGCTTTAGCGGTTCTAGCACAGATACGCAGTATTTT. This gives the protein CASSFSGSSTDTQYF.

The rearrangement links TRBV29-1 to TRBJ2-5; 7 bases align to TRBD2. Germline CDR1 SQVTM, CDR2 ANQGSEA. J gave up 6 bases and V 3 bases, and 4 bases lay outside the gene matches. CDR3 length: 12 amino acids. The CDR3 reads CSVERETKTQYF. In DNA form, the CDR3 reads TGCAGCGTTGAGCGGGAGACGAAGACCCAGTACTTC.

The rearrangement uses TRBV7-9 and TRBJ1-2; 8 bases match TRBD1. The CDR3 sequence is 17 residues long. The ends lost 5 bases at V and 4 bases at J; junction bases unmatched: 15. Germline-derived CDR1 and CDR2 are SEHNR and FQNEAQ (reference sequence). The CDR3 DNA follows: TGTGCCAGCAGCCCAACCACTTATTTGACAGGGGCCTATGGCTACACCTTC. It translates to CASSPTTYLTGAYGYTF.

This clonotype was seen many times. The rearrangement joins TRBV9 to TRBJ2-2; no reliable D call. The CDR3 totals 15 residues. Germline assignment: CDR1 SGDLS and CDR2 YYNGEE. V lost 4 bases, J lost 4 bases, and 14 bases lay in between. The CDR3 coding sequence is TGTGCCAGCAGCCCCCGTAGGCTGTCCACCGGGGAGCTGTTTTTT. Its translation: CASSPRRLSTGELFF.

This clonotype was detected many times. The chain is built from TRBV11-3 and TRBJ2-7; D is possibly TRBD1 (5 bases). V lost 1 base and J 6 bases, leaving 13 bases between the germline ends. The germline gives CDR1 SGHNT, CDR2 YENEEA. The length of the CDR3 is 14 residues. The CDR3 spells CASSLVGLDSEQYF. DNA for the CDR3: TGTGCCAGCAGCTTAGTGGGTTTAGACAGCGAGCAGTACTTC.

The CDR3 reads CASSLAAGGGYTF. The CDR3 coding sequence is TGTGCCAGCAGCTTGGCCGCCGGGGGTGGCTACACCTTC. J is TRBJ1-2 and V is TRBV5-6, with D tentatively TRBD1 (5 bases). This CDR3 spans 13 amino acids. Germline V CDR1 and CDR2: SGHDT, YYEEEE. The ends were cut back, 0 bases at V and 7 bases at J, with 10 bases in the middle.

This clonotype was detected ten times or more. The CDR3 sequence is CASTSGASGEQETQYF. CDR3 DNA: TGTGCCAGCACCTCAGGAGCTAGCGGGGAACAAGAGACCCAGTACTTC. The chain combines TRBV11-2 with TRBJ2-5; 9 bases line up with TRBD2. The ends lost 7 bases at V and 2 bases at J; junction bases unmatched: 11. The CDR3 consists of 16 residues. In germline, CDR1 is SGHAT, CDR2 FQNNGV.

This clonotype appeared many times. CDR3 nucleotide sequence: TGCGCCAGCAGCCAAGAGGTTACTATGGGCTCCAATGAGCAGTTCTTC. This translates into CASSQEVTMGSNEQFF. The chain carries TRBV4-3 and TRBJ2-1, with D unresolved. The V gene's germline CDR1 is LGHNA and CDR2 YSLEER. The CDR3 length is 16 residues. V gave up 0 bases and J gave up 6 bases, with 15 bases separating them.

The V and J genes are TRBV7-2 and TRBJ1-4; weak D call: TRBD1 (5 bases). CDR3 length: 14 amino acids. Between the trimmed V and J ends, which lost 3 bases and 8 bases, there was a span of 13 bases. Germline V lookup: CDR1 SGHTA, CDR2 FQGNSA. CDR3 DNA sequence: TGTGCCAGCAGCTTGTCGCAGGGCGACGAAAAACTGTTTTTT. This codes for CASSLSQGDEKLFF.

This clonotype was found many times. The V and J genes are TRBV6-2 or TRBV6-3 and TRBJ2-5, with D uncertain. Trimming removed 8 bases from V and 13 bases from J, with 17 bases in between. CDR3 size: 11 residues. Germline V gene data show CDR1 as MNHEY and CDR2 as SVGEGT. Here the CDR3 DNA reads TGTGCCAGCGGGATGGACGCGCGCCGGTACTTC. Protein sequence: CASGMDARRYF.

This clonotype showed up many times. This rearrangement joins TRBV6-5 to TRBJ2-1; 7 bases match TRBD1. V was clipped by 5 bases and J by 1 base; unmatched bases: 11. The CDR3 runs to 17 residues. Germline lookup yields CDR1 MNHEY and CDR2 SVGAGI. The CDR3 bases are TGTGCCAGCAGTCGCTCGACAGGGTACGGGTCCTACAATGAGCAGTTCTTC. Its translation: CASSRSTGYGSYNEQFF.

This chain connects TRBV4-3 to TRBJ1-5; D gene ambiguous. Trimming shortened V by 0 bases and J by 2 bases, and 5 bases separated the two germline ends. The CDR3 consists of 14 residues. Looked up from germline, CDR1 is LGHNA and CDR2 is YSLEER. CDR3 sequence: CASSQEVGNQPQHF. The CDR3 nucleotides are TGCGCCAGCAGCCAAGAGGTAGGCAATCAGCCCCAGCATTTT.

This rearrangement joins TRBV30 to TRBJ2-3; TRBD1 matches 8 bases. This CDR3 has 17 amino acids. V was pared by 5 bases and J by 5 bases, with 18 bases of the junction left unmatched. The germline V gene encodes CDR1 GTSNPN and CDR2 SVGIG (reference sequence). Here the CDR3 reads CAWGSRDRGRLRDTQYF. CDR3 DNA sequence: TGTGCCTGGGGTTCCCGCGACAGGGGCCGTTTACGAGATACGCAGTATTTT.

This clonotype showed up many times. V usage is TRBV7-9 and J usage is TRBJ1-6, with unresolved D. V gave up 3 bases and J gave up 0 bases, with 9 bases separating them. This CDR3 region has 16 residues. Germline V CDR1 and CDR2: SEHNR, FQNEAQ (reference sequence). The CDR3 here is CASSFRRGSYNSPLHF. The CDR3 DNA is TGTGCCAGCAGCTTTCGCCGAGGCTCCTATAATTCACCCCTCCACTTT.

Only a few counts were recorded for this clonotype. This may stem from a read error, because a much larger clone lies one nucleotide away. CDR3 nucleotide sequence: TGTGCCAGCAGCCCGGACAGAAACACCGGGGAGATGTTTTTT. This translates into CASSPDRNTGEMFF. The chain employs TRBV7-3 and TRBJ2-2, with D maybe TRBD1 (6 bases). The CDR3 contains 14 residues. From germline, CDR1 is SGHTA and CDR2 FQGTGA.

The sample holds many counts of this clonotype. This chain uses TRBV27 with TRBJ2-4, with 11 bases that match TRBD1. The CDR3 runs 13 residues. V lost 4 bases, J lost 7 bases, and 0 bases stayed unmatched. CDR1 and CDR2 from the germline V gene are MNHEY and SMNVEV (reference sequence). The CDR3 is CASSWTGGNIQYF. Here the CDR3 DNA reads TGTGCCAGCAGTTGGACAGGGGGCAACATTCAGTACTTC.

This clonotype was seen a handful of times. The chain couples TRBV20-1 to TRBJ1-6, with 9 bases lining up with TRBD1. After removal of 3 bases from V and 7 bases from J, the junction contained 4 bases not matched to a gene. The CDR3 runs to 14 residues. Germline V lookup: CDR1 DFQATT, CDR2 SNEGSKA (reference sequence). The CDR3 DNA reads as TGCAGTGCTAGTTGGGGGACAGGGAATTCACCCCTCCACTTT. Protein: CSASWGTGNSPLHF.

This clonotype was detected ten times or more. The rearrangement links TRBV2 to TRBJ2-1, with no clear D. Trimming stripped 5 bases from V and 3 bases from J, with 8 bases between. CDR1 and CDR2 (germline): SNHLY, FYNNEI. The CDR3 spans 13 residues. Written as DNA, the CDR3 is TGTGCCAGCAGTCCGGGCCTCTACAATGAGCAGTTCTTC. It translates to CASSPGLYNEQFF.

The chain carries TRBV12-3 or TRBV12-4 and TRBJ2-5; D assignment may be TRBD1 or TRBD2 (6 bases each). This CDR3 comprises 14 residues. The V and J ends lost 6 bases and 3 bases respectively, with 14 bases between them. The DNA of the CDR3 is TGTGCCAGCAGCGCGGGACACCGAGAAGAGACCCAGTACTTC. Encoded protein: CASSAGHREETQYF.

For this clonotype: Since a much larger clone is just one base distant, this may be a read error. The gene calls are TRBV18 and TRBJ2-3, with D tentatively TRBD1 (5 bases). The CDR3 length is 13 residues. The germline gives CDR1 KGHSH, CDR2 LQKENI. The CDR3 region is CVSSLNRQDTQYF. In DNA, the CDR3 is TGTGTCAGCTCACTTAACCGACAGGATACGCAGTATTTT.

This clonotype counts as large. This chain links TRBV30 with TRBJ2-7, with TRBD1 matching 10 bases. The CDR3 spans 14 residues. The trim removed 3 bases at V and 6 bases at J, leaving 8 bases unmatched. The germline gives CDR1 GTSNPN, CDR2 SVGIG (reference sequence). The CDR3 region has the DNA TGTGCCTGGAGCCCCGGGACAGGGGTGCGCGAGCAGTACTTC. It specifies CAWSPGTGVREQYF.

This sequence joins TRBV6-4 and TRBJ2-3; the D gene is possibly TRBD2 (7 bases). CDR1 is MRHNA, CDR2 SNTAGT, per germline. The germline V and J ends were trimmed by 6 bases and 3 bases, with 16 bases remaining between them. The CDR3 length is 15 residues. DNA for the CDR3: TGTGCCAGCAGCCACCAGGGGAGGGAGACAGATACGCAGTATTTT. This sequence encodes CASSHQGRETDTQYF.

This clonotype has ten or more counts. The chain employs TRBV29-1 and TRBJ1-2, with D possibly TRBD1 on 5 matching bases. Germline V gene data show CDR1 as SQVTM and CDR2 as ANQGSEA. This CDR3 region has 14 residues. Trimming stripped 4 bases from V and 5 bases from J, with 17 bases between. CDR3 sequence reads: CSVVDSTTFYGYTF. CDR3 sequence (DNA): TGCAGCGTTGTCGACAGCACGACTTTTTATGGCTACACCTTC.

The chain recombines TRBV27 with TRBJ2-6; D may be TRBD1 (5 bases). The CDR3 extends over 18 amino acids. V was cut by 1 base and J by 0 bases, with 13 bases left in between. Germline loops: CDR1 MNHEY, CDR2 SMNVEV (reference sequence). CDR3 in DNA: TGTGCCAGCAGTTTATGGGCAGGGTCTATCTCTGGGGCCAACGTCCTGACTTTC. The encoded protein is CASSLWAGSISGANVLTF.

This clonotype was counted at least ten times. The chain uses TRBV20-1 and TRBJ2-2; D ambiguous. Deletions cut 3 bases from V and 5 bases from J, with 7 bases between. This CDR3 has 12 residues. Germline V gene data show CDR1 as DFQATT and CDR2 as SNEGSKA (reference sequence). The CDR3 DNA reads TGCAGTGCTAGGGGGTATACCGGGGAGCTGTTTTTT. This translates into CSARGYTGELFF.

This rearrangement joins TRBV27 to TRBJ2-1, with D perhaps TRBD2 (5 bases). Trimming took off 0 bases at V and 8 bases at J, with 5 bases between the two ends. This CDR3 is built from 12 residues. CDR1 MNHEY and CDR2 SMNVEV come from the germline V gene (reference sequence). The CDR3 reads CASSLSGDEQFF. The CDR3 coding sequence is TGTGCCAGCAGTTTATCCGGGGATGAGCAGTTCTTC.

The chain uses TRBV6-6 and TRBJ2-3; 11 nucleotides agree with TRBD2. Per the germline V gene, CDR1 is MNHNY and CDR2 is SVGAGI (reference sequence). The CDR3 spans 18 residues. Germline trimming cut 5 bases from V and 2 bases from J; bases unmatched to any gene: 12. The CDR3 is CASSRTPGTSGLTDTQYF. CDR3 in DNA: TGTGCCAGCAGTCGAACGCCCGGGACTAGCGGACTCACAGATACGCAGTATTTT.

This clonotype was found a few times. The chain couples TRBV19 to TRBJ2-7; D ambiguous. Trimming took 6 bases from V and 0 from J, leaving 12 bases between them. CDR1 and CDR2 (germline): LNHDA, SQIVND (reference sequence). The CDR3 loop spans 14 amino acids. CDR3 DNA: TGTGCCAGTAGACGGGCAGGCGGCTCCTACGAGCAGTACTTC. It codes for CASRRAGGSYEQYF.

In its sample, this clonotype was seen many times. The chain links TRBV19 to TRBJ1-2; no firm D call. The CDR3 contains 11 residues. CDR1 is LNHDA and CDR2 is SQIVND in the germline V gene (reference sequence). V was trimmed by 3 bases and J by 5 bases, leaving 4 bases between them. In DNA form, the CDR3 reads TGTGCCAGTAGTATTGCTTATGGCTACACCTTC. It translates to CASSIAYGYTF.

This clonotype was recorded at least ten times. V gene TRBV3-1 combines with J gene TRBJ2-7; maybe TRBD1 (7 bases). Germline V gene sequence: CDR1 LGHDT, CDR2 YNNKEL (reference sequence). The CDR3 covers 16 residues. Trimming stripped 4 bases from V and 2 bases from J, with 18 bases between. The CDR3 sequence: CASSRDSIGGTYEQYF. The DNA of the CDR3 is TGTGCCAGCAGCCGGGACAGCATTGGGGGGACCTACGAGCAGTACTTC.

Many counts were recorded for this clonotype. This chain joins TRBV7-9 and TRBJ1-6, with D possibly matching TRBD1 (5 bases). V was pared by 2 bases and J by 4 bases, with 9 bases between. Germline-derived CDR1 and CDR2 are SEHNR and FQNEAQ (reference sequence). CDR3 length: 15 residues. The CDR3: CASSLQGSYNSPLHF. The DNA of the CDR3 is TGTGCCAGCAGCTTACAGGGATCATATAATTCACCCCTCCACTTT.